This T cell receptor beta chain was captured in a study of T cells after yellow fever vaccination. TCRdb passed the 5' RACE reads through MiXCR, listing each CDR3 protein once. Here the sample spans about 430,000 distinct CDR3 sequences, about 17% being singletons. Study conclusions and caveats: Post-booster repertoires contained most primary-vaccination clones again (about 95% CD4, over 70% CD8). Only a small proportion of the clonotypes turned up in both the CD4 and the CD8 compartments, likely arising from convergent recombination. Repertoires sorted by FACS could include abundant clonotypes that are contaminants from the bulk population.

This clonotype was counted a few times. Its cognate antigen is unknown. This clonotype was obtained from a man younger than 30 who received the YFV17D yellow fever vaccine. The material was PBMCs, obtained before the yellow fever booster vaccination.

CDR3 sequence (DNA): TGTGCCAGCAGCCCAGAGACTAGCGGGGATACGCAGTATTTT. Translated: CASSPETSGDTQYF. The rearrangement links TRBV7-6 to TRBJ2-3; TRBD2 matches 10 bases. The V segment lost 5 bases and the J segment 6 bases; nucleotides outside the gene matches: 5. Germline V lookup: CDR1 SGHVS, CDR2 FNYEAQ. The CDR3 has 14 residues.